This TCR beta chain was observed in a study of blood T cell repertoires in COVID-19. This CDR3 is 13 amino acids long. The germline V gene has CDR1 MNHNY and CDR2 SVGAGI (reference sequence). V was pared by 5 bases and J by 6 bases, with 13 bases between. Here immunoSEQ multiplex PCR was the method, and the copy in TCRdb shows in-frame clones only, minus some. This sample has around 42,000 clones, with more than 70% found just once. The receptor comes from a human donor in a cohort sampled during active COVID-19. Sequencing input: peripheral blood. The chain combines TRBV6-6 with TRBJ1-1, with D possibly TRBD1 on 6 matching bases. CDR3 loop: CASSNQGSPEAFF. In DNA, the CDR3 is TGTGCCAGCAGTAATCAGGGGTCCCCTGAAGCTTTCTTT.